A single sample is the source of the 24 T cell receptor beta chains below, sequenced in a study of CD8 T cells in Susac syndrome. With random hexamers, roughly 0.45 to 1 ug RNA was reverse transcribed. TCRdb redid the calling of the immunoSEQ multiplex PCR reads with MiXCR, one entry per CDR3 protein. The sample carries some 170,000 distinct CDR3 sequences, 90% to 95% recorded once. The sample taken for sequencing was CD4+ T cells from PBMCs. All receptors derive from a human donor in good health.

The V call is TRBV12-3 or TRBV12-4, the J call TRBJ1-2; weak D call: TRBD1 (6 bases). The ends were cut back, 1 base at V and 7 bases at J, with 16 bases in the middle. The CDR3 is 15 residues long. This CDR3 reads CASSLGAGEGAGYTF. The CDR3 nucleotides read TGTGCCAGCAGTTTAGGGGCAGGGGAGGGAGCTGGCTACACCTTC.

The rearrangement joins TRBV5-1 to TRBJ1-5; no firm D call. V shed 0 bases and J shed 5 bases, with 12 bases lying between them. The CDR3 totals 15 residues. Germline V lookup: CDR1 SGHRS, CDR2 YFSETQ. The chain's CDR3 is CASSLDTSGDQPQHF. CDR3 coding DNA: TGCGCCAGCAGCTTGGACACCTCAGGCGATCAGCCCCAGCATTTT.

This sequence joins TRBV6-6 and TRBJ1-4, with D unclear. Germline CDR1 and CDR2: MNHNY and SVGAGI (reference sequence). The CDR3 spans 15 residues. The V gene lost 6 bases and the J gene lost 5 bases, with 16 bases spanning the gap. In DNA, the CDR3 is TGTGCCAGCAGAGCACCTGGAGGGCTCAATGAAAAACTGTTTTTT. Its protein product is CASRAPGGLNEKLFF.

The genes are TRBV29-1 and TRBJ2-7, with D maybe TRBD1 (5 bases). The CDR3 covers 13 residues. CDR1 and CDR2 from the germline V gene are SQVTM and ANQGSEA. The ends were cut back, 6 bases at V and 3 bases at J, with 15 bases in the middle. The CDR3 sequence: CSVFFGQGYEQYF. In DNA, the CDR3 is TGCAGCGTGTTTTTCGGGCAGGGCTACGAGCAGTACTTC.

CDR3 protein: CASSTTGYGYTF. Here the CDR3 DNA reads TGTGCCAGCAGCACGACAGGGTATGGCTACACCTTC. The V and J genes are TRBV7-9 and TRBJ1-2; 7 bases are a match to TRBD1. Trimming at V came to 5 bases and at J to 5 bases, leaving 2 bases not matched to a gene. Germline CDR1 is SEHNR and CDR2 is FQNEAQ (reference sequence). This CDR3 region has 12 residues.

This clonotype was counted a single time. V usage is TRBV7-2 and J usage is TRBJ2-2; 7 bases are a match to TRBD2. With V trimmed by 5 bases and J by 3 bases, 9 bases remained unmatched. The CDR3 totals 16 residues. The V gene's germline CDR1 is SGHTA and CDR2 FQGNSA. CDR3 sequence: CASSRPWGRDTGELFF. The CDR3 bases are TGTGCCAGCAGCCGTCCATGGGGGAGGGACACCGGGGAGCTGTTTTTT. Looking up the rest from reference TRBV7-2 and TRBJ2-2 gives the full variable domain: GAGVSQSPSNKVTEKGKDVELRCDPISGHTALYWYRQSLGQGLEFLIYFQGNSAPDKSGLPSDRFSAERTGGSVSTLTIQRTQQEDSAVYLCASSRPWGRDTGELFFGEGSRLTVL.

The chain employs TRBV5-1 and TRBJ2-3, with TRBD2 matching over 7 bases. Looked up from germline, CDR1 is SGHRS and CDR2 is YFSETQ. This CDR3 is 15 amino acids long. The J segment lost 1 base and the V segment lost 3 bases, leaving 5 bases of the junction unmatched. The chain's CDR3 is CASSWVAGGTDTQYF. The CDR3, as DNA: TGCGCCAGCAGCTGGGTAGCGGGTGGCACAGATACGCAGTATTTT.

This clonotype has only one observation. The CDR3 reads CASSPGQGLDSNQPQHF. CDR3 nucleotide sequence: TGTGCCAGCAGCCCAGGACAGGGGCTTGATAGCAATCAGCCCCAGCATTTT. V is TRBV3-1 and J is TRBJ1-5; 9 nucleotides line up with TRBD1. V lost 4 bases to trimming and J lost 0 bases; unmatched junction nucleotides: 7. The CDR3 covers 17 residues. Germline CDR1 reads LGHDT; CDR2 reads YNNKEL (reference sequence).

This chain uses TRBV29-1 with TRBJ2-5; a weak D match, TRBD2 (7 bases). The CDR3 contains 15 residues. V was clipped by 5 bases and J by 2 bases, with 18 bases between them. Germline V gives CDR1 SQVTM, CDR2 ANQGSEA. Here the CDR3 DNA reads TGCAGCGTTCCAAGAGGGGGGGGTTTTCAAGAGACCCAGTACTTC. It encodes CSVPRGGGFQETQYF. The variable domain in full, completed from reference TRBV29-1 and TRBJ2-5, reads SAVISQKPSRDICQRGTSLTIQCQVDSQVTMMFWYRQQPGQSLTLIATANQGSEATYESGFVIDKFPISRPNLTFSTLTVSNMSPEDSSIYLCSVPRGGGFQETQYFGPGTRLLVL.

The chain carries TRBV7-9 and TRBJ2-7, with 9 nucleotides matching TRBD1. Germline CDR1 reads SEHNR; CDR2 reads FQNEAQ (reference sequence). The CDR3 runs 15 residues. Trimming took 5 bases from V and 5 from J; bases not matched to a gene: 10. The CDR3 here is CASSLHRQGGNEQYF. The CDR3 region has the DNA TGTGCCAGCAGCCTACATCGACAGGGGGGAAACGAGCAGTACTTC.

The chain joins TRBV18 to TRBJ2-5; no firm D call. The CDR3 runs to 13 residues. Germline CDR1 and CDR2: KGHSH and LQKENI. The V end lost 3 bases, the J end lost 4 bases, and 9 bases lay between the germline ends. CDR3 bases: TGTGCCAGCTCACCTACAGTGGGAGAGACCCAGTACTTC. It yields the protein CASSPTVGETQYF. Full variable domain (rest looked up from reference TRBV18 and TRBJ2-5): NAGVMQNPRHLVRRRGQEARLRCSPMKGHSHVYWYRQLPEEGLKFMVYLQKENIIDESGMPKERFSAEFPKEGPSILRIQQVVRGDSAAYFCASSPTVGETQYFGPGTRLLVL.

The V and J genes are TRBV18 and TRBJ1-5, with a weak D call TRBD1 (6 bases). The CDR3 runs 16 residues. The germline V gene encodes CDR1 KGHSH and CDR2 LQKENI. V lost 3 bases, J lost 6 bases, and 18 bases lay in between. This chain's CDR3 is CASSPDGGPGFQPQHF. The CDR3 nucleotides are TGTGCCAGCTCACCCGACGGGGGGCCTGGGTTTCAGCCCCAGCATTTT.

V usage is TRBV14 and J usage is TRBJ1-1, with TRBD1 matching over 7 bases. CDR3 length: 13 residues. V lost 3 bases to trimming and J lost 4 bases; unmatched junction nucleotides: 2. The germline CDR1 and CDR2 sequences are SGHDN and FVKESK. Here the CDR3 reads CASSQDRLTEAFF. As DNA, the CDR3 is TGTGCCAGCAGCCAGGACAGGCTCACTGAAGCTTTCTTT.

V and J are TRBV10-3 and TRBJ2-3; D may correspond to TRBD1 or TRBD2 (5 bases each). Trimming shortened V by 4 bases and J by 1 base, and 15 bases separated the two germline ends. The CDR3 length is 16 residues. Germline loops: CDR1 ENHRY, CDR2 SYGVKD. CDR3 residues: CAISGETEPRTDTQYF. The CDR3 bases are TGTGCCATCAGTGGGGAGACAGAGCCTCGCACAGATACGCAGTATTTT.

The chain is built from TRBV4-1 and TRBJ2-1, with D perhaps assigned TRBD1 or TRBD2 (5 bases each). Deletions cut 1 base from V and 12 bases from J, with 16 bases between. CDR3 length: 14 amino acids. Looked up from germline, CDR1 is MGHRA and CDR2 is YSYEKL. CDR3 in DNA: TGCGCCAGCAGCCAAGGAAGGGGTAGCGTGGGGCAGTTCTTC. Translation gives CASSQGRGSVGQFF.

This rearrangement joins TRBV6-2 or TRBV6-3 to TRBJ1-2, with 9 positions matching TRBD1. The germline CDR1 and CDR2 sequences are MNHEY and SVGEGT. CDR3 length: 17 amino acids. V shed 2 bases and J 3 bases; nucleotides not matched to a gene: 10. The CDR3 DNA follows: TGTGCCAGCAGTTACGCGAACCCGGGACAGGGCGACTATGGCTACACCTTC. As protein: CASSYANPGQGDYGYTF.

The chain joins TRBV30 to TRBJ1-1; D is uncertain. With 6 bases removed from V and 7 bases from J, the gap between germline ends came to 21 bases. This CDR3 contains 14 residues. Germline CDR1 and CDR2: GTSNPN and SVGIG (reference sequence). The CDR3 loop reads CACYALRDGIEAFF. DNA for the CDR3: TGTGCCTGCTACGCCCTGAGGGATGGCATTGAAGCTTTCTTT.

This clonotype was detected only once. The chain links TRBV12-3 or TRBV12-4 to TRBJ2-1, with TRBD1 matching 10 bases. The CDR3 consists of 17 residues. After removal of 6 bases from V and 6 bases from J, the junction contained 14 bases not matched to a gene. The CDR3 is CASSPSRGTGVFNEQFF. Written as DNA, the CDR3 is TGTGCCAGCAGCCCCAGCCGGGGGACAGGGGTTTTCAATGAGCAGTTCTTC.

V usage is TRBV5-1 and J usage is TRBJ2-4; 10 bases are a match to TRBD1. The CDR3 is 13 amino acids. V gave up 4 bases and J gave up 5 bases; unmatched junction bases: 0. Germline lookup yields CDR1 SGHRS and CDR2 YFSETQ. CDR3 bases: TGCGCCAGCAGCGGGACAGGGGAAAACATTCAGTACTTC. Its translation: CASSGTGENIQYF.

This chain connects TRBV29-1 to TRBJ2-5; no clear D gene. Germline V gene sequence: CDR1 SQVTM, CDR2 ANQGSEA. The ends were cut back, 6 bases at V and 0 bases at J, with 2 bases in the middle. The CDR3 consists of 10 residues. Here the CDR3 reads CSVYQETQYF. The CDR3 DNA reads as TGCAGCGTATACCAAGAGACCCAGTACTTC.

Written as DNA, the CDR3 is TGTGCCAGCAGCGTAGTACCAGGATCCTACGAGCAGTACTTC. Amino acid sequence: CASSVVPGSYEQYF. The chain employs TRBV9 and TRBJ2-7; D uncertain. V dropped 0 bases and J dropped 1 base, with 8 bases sitting between them. This CDR3 is built from 14 residues. CDR1 SGDLS and CDR2 YYNGEE come from the germline V gene. The whole variable domain, filled in from reference TRBV9 and TRBJ2-7, reads DSGVTQTPKHLITATGQRVTLRCSPRSGDLSVYWYQQSLDQGLQFLIQYYNGEERAKGNILERFSAQQFPDLHSELNLSSLELGDSALYFCASSVVPGSYEQYFGPGTRLTVT.

The V call is TRBV10-3, the J call TRBJ2-3; 7 bases match TRBD1. With V trimmed by 6 bases and J by 5 bases, 14 bases remained unmatched. This CDR3 region has 16 residues. The germline gives CDR1 ENHRY, CDR2 SYGVKD. The CDR3, as DNA: TGTGCCATCAGCGCGGAAAGTTGGTCAGGGGGAGATACGCAGTATTTT. Its protein product is CAISAESWSGGDTQYF.

The rearrangement uses TRBV20-1 and TRBJ2-7, with D uncertain. CDR1 is DFQATT and CDR2 is SNEGSKA in the germline V gene (reference sequence). The germline V and J ends were trimmed by 3 bases and 1 base, with 13 bases remaining between them. The length of the CDR3 is 14 residues. CDR3 sequence: CSASPGGMSYEQYF. CDR3 coding DNA: TGCAGTGCTAGCCCCGGCGGAATGTCCTACGAGCAGTACTTC.

This chain links TRBV15 with TRBJ2-1; 8 bases match TRBD2. From germline, CDR1 is LNHNV and CDR2 YYDKDF (reference sequence). V was pared by 1 base and J by 3 bases, with 8 bases of the junction left unmatched. The CDR3 is made up of 17 amino acids. The CDR3 DNA reads as TGTGCCACCAGCAGAGTTTTCACCGGGGGGGGCTACAATGAGCAGTTCTTC. Its protein product is CATSRVFTGGGYNEQFF.